The 5 T cell receptor beta chains given below trace back to one sample, sequenced in a study of blood T cells in healthy people across ages. PCR was performed a second time for about 6 to 12 cycles using a sample-barcoded 5' primer and a J-beta primer mix. TCRdb re-called the 5' RACE reads through MiXCR, storing one row per CDR3 protein. The sample includes 1.5 million to 2 million distinct CDR3 sequences, about 50% of them seen just once. The sequencing input was blood. Every receptor here comes from a middle-aged woman in good health.

The chain uses TRBV12-3 or TRBV12-4 and TRBJ1-1, with D unresolved. The CDR3 loop spans 14 amino acids. V lost 6 bases, J lost 5 bases, and 16 bases lay in between. The DNA of the CDR3 is TGTGCCAGCAGCCCGGCAGGAAAAGGGACTGAAGCTTTCTTT. It is translated as CASSPAGKGTEAFF.

The chain couples TRBV7-2 to TRBJ2-3; 7 bases align to TRBD2. V shed 1 base and J 2 bases; nucleotides not matched to a gene: 6. The CDR3 spans 16 residues. The germline gives CDR1 SGHTA, CDR2 FQGNSA. The CDR3 DNA reads TGTGCCAGCAGCTTAGGAGGGCGGGGGAACACAGATACGCAGTATTTT. Encoded protein: CASSLGGRGNTDTQYF. Full variable domain (rest looked up from reference TRBV7-2 and TRBJ2-3): GAGVSQSPSNKVTEKGKDVELRCDPISGHTALYWYRQSLGQGLEFLIYFQGNSAPDKSGLPSDRFSAERTGGSVSTLTIQRTQQEDSAVYLCASSLGGRGNTDTQYFGPGTRLTVL.

This clonotype was observed a few times. CDR3 sequence (DNA): TGCAGTGCTCGACTAGCGGGGGTGGAAAACATTCAGTACTTC. Amino acid sequence: CSARLAGVENIQYF. This chain connects TRBV20-1 to TRBJ2-7; 12 nucleotides agree with TRBD2. The J call is doubtful: the DNA matches TRBJ2-4 better. The CDR3 has 14 residues. Germline V lookup: CDR1 DFQATT, CDR2 SNEGSKA (reference sequence).

This clonotype was recorded at least ten times. CDR3 sequence (DNA): TGTGCCAGCAGTTCGACAGGGTCTTATGGCTACACCTTC. Its translation is CASSSTGSYGYTF. J is TRBJ1-2 and V is TRBV6-5, with 7 positions matching TRBD1. The CDR3 has 13 residues. The trim removed 4 bases at V and 5 bases at J, leaving 4 bases unmatched. Germline V gene lookup returns CDR1 MNHEY and CDR2 SVGAGI.

The table lists this clonotype with a few counts. The V and J genes are TRBV4-2 and TRBJ2-1; 7 nucleotides line up with TRBD1. The CDR3 runs 17 residues. Germline V gene lookup returns CDR1 LGHNA and CDR2 YNFKEQ. The V segment lost 1 base and the J segment 1 base; nucleotides outside the gene matches: 7. The CDR3 is CASSQGLTGTSYNEQFF. The CDR3 nucleotides are TGTGCCAGCAGCCAAGGATTGACAGGGACGTCCTACAATGAGCAGTTCTTC.